What follows are 17 T cell receptor beta chains derived from one specimen sequenced in a study of cytomegalovirus exposure and HLA in healthy donors. It was with 60 Vbeta and 13 Jbeta primers that the PCR ran. TCRdb's table, derived via immunoSEQ multiplex PCR, lists solely in-frame clones and lacks some. The sample yields approximately 100,000 clones, 9.4% seen once. The sequencing input was PBMCs. The receptors were sampled from a man in his fifties or sixties in good health and CMV-seropositive.

The rearrangement links TRBV16 to TRBJ1-1; D is undetermined. Trimming took off 0 bases at V and 2 bases at J, with 10 bases between the two ends. This CDR3 comprises 15 residues. Germline values: CDR1 KGHSY, CDR2 FQNENV. DNA of the CDR3: TGTGCCAGCAGCCAATCTGCGGCAACTAACACTGAAGCTTTCTTT. This sequence encodes CASSQSAATNTEAFF.

This clone has only a few counts. The CDR3, as DNA: TGTGCCCGAAGCACGAAAATGAACACTGAAGCTTTCTTT. Protein: CARSTKMNTEAFF. J is TRBJ1-1 and V is TRBV30, with D unclear. V gave up 8 bases and J gave up 0 bases, with 13 bases separating them. Germline CDR1 reads GTSNPN; CDR2 reads SVGIG (reference sequence). The CDR3 length is 13 residues.

This clone was observed a few times. The rearrangement links TRBV10-3 to TRBJ2-1; tentatively, D is TRBD2 (6 bases). V was pared by 8 bases and J by 4 bases, with 18 bases between. From germline, CDR1 is ENHRY and CDR2 SYGVKD. CDR3 length: 15 residues. The CDR3 sequence: CAIAGSSEGYNEQFF. The CDR3 DNA reads TGTGCCATCGCCGGGAGTAGCGAGGGGTACAATGAGCAGTTCTTC.

The V gene is TRBV30, the J gene TRBJ1-6; TRBD1 agrees at 10 bases. This CDR3 contains 13 residues. After removal of 6 bases from V and 10 bases from J, the junction contained 6 bases not matched to a gene. Germline CDR1 GTSNPN, CDR2 SVGIG (reference sequence). Here the CDR3 DNA reads TGTGCCTGTACGGGACAGGGGCAATCACCCCTCCACTTT. Protein product: CACTGQGQSPLHF.

This clone appeared a few times. The chain links TRBV19 to TRBJ2-2, with a tentative D call TRBD1 (6 bases). V gave up 0 bases and J gave up 5 bases, with 19 bases separating them. The V gene's germline CDR1 is LNHDA and CDR2 SQIVND (reference sequence). This CDR3 is built from 18 residues. As DNA, the CDR3 is TGTGCCAGTAGTATAGATAGGGGACACGCTGTTGTTACCGGGGAGCTGTTTTTT. Its translation: CASSIDRGHAVVTGELFF.

This clone was seen more than once but under ten times. The chain couples TRBV28 to TRBJ1-4; 7 positions match TRBD1. Germline-derived CDR1 and CDR2 are MDHEN and SYDVKM. V shed 6 bases, J shed 7 bases, and the junction held 5 bases outside the gene matches. The CDR3 runs 13 residues. CDR3 bases: TGTGCCAGCAGAAGGGGGCGGGGTGAAAAACTGTTTTTT. It codes for CASRRGRGEKLFF.

The chain has TRBV27 and TRBJ2-1, with 10 bases aligning to TRBD2. The CDR3 consists of 15 residues. Per the germline V gene, CDR1 is MNHEY and CDR2 is SMNVEV (reference sequence). Unmatched junction bases numbered 13, after V lost 8 bases and J lost 9 bases. The CDR3 coding sequence is TGTGCCAGCTCTGGGGGGCTAGCGGGAGTTGCTGAGCAGTTCTTC. This codes for CASSGGLAGVAEQFF.

This chain uses TRBV7-3 with TRBJ2-1, with 10 bases that match TRBD2. The CDR3 sequence is 16 residues long. The ends lost 5 bases at V and 2 bases at J; junction bases unmatched: 6. Germline CDR1 and CDR2: SGHTA and FQGTGA. The CDR3 reads CASSRLAGEAYNEQFF. The CDR3 nucleotides are TGTGCCAGCAGCCGTCTAGCGGGAGAGGCCTACAATGAGCAGTTCTTC.

J is TRBJ2-7 and V is TRBV10-3; possibly TRBD2 for D (6 bases). CDR3 length: 13 residues. The germline gives CDR1 ENHRY, CDR2 SYGVKD. Deletions cut 6 bases from V and 5 bases from J, with 14 bases between. CDR3 sequence reads: CAIRGEDVHEQYF. The CDR3 nucleotides read TGTGCCATCAGGGGGGAGGACGTGCACGAGCAGTACTTC.

This clone occurred a few times. The chain joins TRBV19 to TRBJ2-7; tentatively, D is TRBD2 (6 bases). Germline values: CDR1 LNHDA, CDR2 SQIVND (reference sequence). The CDR3 is 14 amino acids. Between the trimmed V and J ends, which lost 4 bases and 0 bases, there was a span of 10 bases. DNA of the CDR3: TGTGCCAGTAGTAGGTACGGGAGCTCCTACGAGCAGTACTTC. Its translation is CASSRYGSSYEQYF.

The CDR3: CASRAENTGELFF. The CDR3 nucleotides are TGTGCCAGCAGGGCAGAGAACACCGGGGAGCTGTTTTTT. This chain joins TRBV9 and TRBJ2-2; no definite D call. The CDR3 is 13 amino acids. Trimming took off 5 bases at V and 1 base at J, with 6 bases between the two ends. In germline, CDR1 is SGDLS, CDR2 YYNGEE.

The chain employs TRBV10-3 and TRBJ2-2; possible D gene TRBD2, 5 bases. Trimming cost V 10 bases and J 2 bases, with 8 bases left between them. Germline CDR1 ENHRY, CDR2 SYGVKD. The CDR3 length is 12 residues. The CDR3 sequence: CATGLNTGELFF. DNA for the CDR3: TGTGCCACCGGACTTAACACCGGGGAGCTGTTTTTT.

This chain uses TRBV6-5 with TRBJ2-7; perhaps TRBD2 as D (5 bases). The CDR3 has 14 amino acids. The V gene's germline CDR1 is MNHEY and CDR2 SVGAGI. Trimming removed 7 bases at V and 0 bases at J, with 13 bases between. The CDR3 reads CASKTGKDSYEQYF. The CDR3 bases are TGTGCCAGCAAGACCGGGAAAGACTCCTACGAGCAGTACTTC.

The chain links TRBV2 to TRBJ1-4, with 7 bases aligning to TRBD1. Trimming at V came to 6 bases and at J to 4 bases, leaving 5 bases not matched to a gene. The length of the CDR3 is 14 residues. Germline CDR1 SNHLY, CDR2 FYNNEI. The CDR3 DNA is TGTGCCAGCAGCTTACAGGGGATTAATGAAAAACTGTTTTTT. Its translation: CASSLQGINEKLFF. Supplemented by reference TRBV2 and TRBJ1-4, the full variable domain reads EPEVTQTPSHQVTQMGQEVILRCVPISNHLYFYWYRQILGQKVEFLVSFYNNEISEKSEIFDDQFSVERPDGSNFTLKIRSTKLEDSAMYFCASSLQGINEKLFFGSGTQLSVL.

The rearrangement uses TRBV6-1 and TRBJ2-6; maybe TRBD1 (6 bases). The germline V and J ends were trimmed by 0 bases and 0 bases, with 12 bases remaining between them. The CDR3 sequence is 18 residues long. In germline, CDR1 is MNHNS, CDR2 SASEGT. The CDR3 DNA reads as TGTGCCAGCAGTGAAGCGCCCGGGACAAGCTCTGGGGCCAACGTCCTGACTTTC. Amino acid sequence: CASSEAPGTSSGANVLTF.

This chain links TRBV5-1 with TRBJ2-1; possible D gene TRBD2, 6 bases. The ends were cut back, 0 bases at V and 9 bases at J, with 19 bases in the middle. Looked up from germline, CDR1 is SGHRS and CDR2 is YFSETQ. The CDR3 runs to 16 residues. CDR3 DNA sequence: TGCGCCAGCAGCTTGGTAGCAGCGGGTTCTCCTGGTGAGCAGTTCTTC. It codes for CASSLVAAGSPGEQFF.

V gene TRBV11-2 combines with J gene TRBJ2-1; the match to TRBD2 covers 13 bases. Germline V gives CDR1 SGHAT, CDR2 FQNNGV. The CDR3 contains 15 residues. The V and J ends lost 6 bases and 8 bases, in that order; junction bases with no gene match: 7. The CDR3 sequence: CASRLLAGGPDEQFF. CDR3 in DNA: TGTGCCAGCAGACTACTAGCGGGAGGGCCCGATGAGCAGTTCTTC.